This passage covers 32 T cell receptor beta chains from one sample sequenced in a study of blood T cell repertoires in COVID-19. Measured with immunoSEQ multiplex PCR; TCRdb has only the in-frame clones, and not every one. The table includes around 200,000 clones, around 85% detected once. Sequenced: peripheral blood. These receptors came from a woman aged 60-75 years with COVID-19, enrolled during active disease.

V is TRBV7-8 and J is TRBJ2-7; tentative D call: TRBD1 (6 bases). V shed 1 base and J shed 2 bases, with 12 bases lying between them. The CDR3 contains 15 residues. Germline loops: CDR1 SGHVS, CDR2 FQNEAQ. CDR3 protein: CASSLEMGATYEQYF. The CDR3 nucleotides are TGTGCCAGCAGCTTAGAAATGGGGGCGACCTACGAGCAGTACTTC.

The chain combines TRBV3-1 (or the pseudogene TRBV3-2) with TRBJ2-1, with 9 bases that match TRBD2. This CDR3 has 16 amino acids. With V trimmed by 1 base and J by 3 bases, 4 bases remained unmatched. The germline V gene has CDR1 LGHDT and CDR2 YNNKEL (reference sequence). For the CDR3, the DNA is TGTGCCAGCAGCCAAGCGGGACTAGCAGTCTACAATGAGCAGTTCTTC. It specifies CASSQAGLAVYNEQFF.

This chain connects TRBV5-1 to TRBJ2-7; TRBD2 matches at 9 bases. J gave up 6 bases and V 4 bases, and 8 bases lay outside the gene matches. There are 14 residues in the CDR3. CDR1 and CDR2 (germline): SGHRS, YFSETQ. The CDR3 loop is CASSPAGTSIEQYF. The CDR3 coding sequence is TGCGCCAGCAGCCCAGCCGGGACTAGCATCGAGCAGTACTTC.

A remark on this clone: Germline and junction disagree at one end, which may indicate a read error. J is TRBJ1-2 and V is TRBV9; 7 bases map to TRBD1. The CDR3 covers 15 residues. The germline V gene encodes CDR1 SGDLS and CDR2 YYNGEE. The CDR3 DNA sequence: TGTGCCAGCAGCGTAGGTAACAGGGGTAACCATGGCTACACCTTC. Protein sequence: CASSVGNRGNHGYTF. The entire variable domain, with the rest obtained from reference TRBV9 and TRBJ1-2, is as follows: DSGVTQTPKHLITATGQRVTLRCSPRSGDLSVYWYQQSLDQGLQFLIQYYNGEERAKGNILERFSAQQFPDLHSELNLSSLELGDSALYFCASSVGNRGNHGYTFGSGTRLTVV.

The CDR3 DNA reads as TGTGCCAGCACCTTGGGACAGGGGAAAACTGAAGCTTTCTTT. It is translated as CASTLGQGKTEAFF. This chain connects TRBV6-5 to TRBJ1-1; 10 bases fit TRBD1. The CDR3 is made up of 14 amino acids. Germline loops: CDR1 MNHEY, CDR2 SVGAGI. V trimming: 7 bases; J trimming: 5 bases; junction bases outside the gene matches: 7.

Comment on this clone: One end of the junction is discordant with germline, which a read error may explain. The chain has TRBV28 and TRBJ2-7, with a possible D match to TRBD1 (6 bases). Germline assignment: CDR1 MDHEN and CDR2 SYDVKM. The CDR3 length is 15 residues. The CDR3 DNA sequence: TGTGCCAGCAGTCTATGGTCGACAGGTTTATACGAGCAGTACTTC. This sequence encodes CASSLWSTGLYEQYF.

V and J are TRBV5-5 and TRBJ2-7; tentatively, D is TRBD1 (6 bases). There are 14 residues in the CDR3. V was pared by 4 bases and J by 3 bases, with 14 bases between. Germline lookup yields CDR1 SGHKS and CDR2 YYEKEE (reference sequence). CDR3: CASSADGTLYEQYF. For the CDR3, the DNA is TGTGCCAGCAGCGCCGACGGGACACTCTACGAGCAGTACTTC.

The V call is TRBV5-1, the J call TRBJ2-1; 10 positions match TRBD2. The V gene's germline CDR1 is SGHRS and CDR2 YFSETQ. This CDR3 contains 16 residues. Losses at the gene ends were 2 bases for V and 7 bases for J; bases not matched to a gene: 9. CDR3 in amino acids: CASSLGASGSMNEQFF. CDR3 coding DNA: TGCGCCAGCAGCTTAGGGGCTAGCGGGAGTATGAATGAGCAGTTCTTC.

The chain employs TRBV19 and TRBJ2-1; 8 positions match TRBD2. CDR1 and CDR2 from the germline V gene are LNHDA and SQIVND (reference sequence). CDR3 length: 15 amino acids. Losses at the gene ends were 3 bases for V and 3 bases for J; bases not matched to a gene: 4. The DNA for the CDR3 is TGTGCCAGTAGTATCCCTAGCGGGTTCTACAATGAGCAGTTCTTC. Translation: CASSIPSGFYNEQFF.

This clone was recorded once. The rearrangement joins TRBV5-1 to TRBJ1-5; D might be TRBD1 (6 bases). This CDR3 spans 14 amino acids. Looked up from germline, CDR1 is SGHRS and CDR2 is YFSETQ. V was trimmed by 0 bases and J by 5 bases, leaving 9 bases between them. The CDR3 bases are TGCGCCAGCAGCTTGGTAGGGGGTGATCAGCCCCAGCATTTT. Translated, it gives CASSLVGGDQPQHF.

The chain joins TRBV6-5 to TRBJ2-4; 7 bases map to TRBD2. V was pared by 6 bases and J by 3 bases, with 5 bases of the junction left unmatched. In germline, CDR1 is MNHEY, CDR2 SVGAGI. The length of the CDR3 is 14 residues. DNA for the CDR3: TGTGCCAGCAGGCTAAGGGAGGGCAAAAACATTCAGTACTTC. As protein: CASRLREGKNIQYF.

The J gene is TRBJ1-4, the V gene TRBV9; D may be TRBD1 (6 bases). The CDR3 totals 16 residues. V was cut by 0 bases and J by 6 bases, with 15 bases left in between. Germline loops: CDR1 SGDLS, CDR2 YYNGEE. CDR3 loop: CASSVGVRRTDEKLFF. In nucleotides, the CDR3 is TGTGCCAGCAGCGTAGGGGTCAGGAGGACAGATGAAAAACTGTTTTTT.

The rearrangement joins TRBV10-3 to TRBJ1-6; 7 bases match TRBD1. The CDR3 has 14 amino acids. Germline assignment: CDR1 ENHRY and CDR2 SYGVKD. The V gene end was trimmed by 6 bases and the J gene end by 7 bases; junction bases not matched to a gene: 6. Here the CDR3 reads CAISVGTENSPLHF. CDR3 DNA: TGTGCCATCAGCGTAGGGACAGAAAATTCACCCCTCCACTTT.

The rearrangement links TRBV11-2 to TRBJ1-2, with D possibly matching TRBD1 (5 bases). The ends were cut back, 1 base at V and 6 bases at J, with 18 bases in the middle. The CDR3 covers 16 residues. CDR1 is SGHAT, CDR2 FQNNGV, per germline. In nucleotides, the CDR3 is TGTGCCAGCAGCTTAGTACGGGACTCACGATTCAATGGCTACACCTTC. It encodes CASSLVRDSRFNGYTF.

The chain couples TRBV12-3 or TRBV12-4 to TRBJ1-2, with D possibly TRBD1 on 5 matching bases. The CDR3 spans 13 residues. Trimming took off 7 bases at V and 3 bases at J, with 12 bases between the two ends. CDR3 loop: CASTWGVHYGYTF. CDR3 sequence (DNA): TGTGCCAGCACCTGGGGGGTGCACTATGGCTACACCTTC.

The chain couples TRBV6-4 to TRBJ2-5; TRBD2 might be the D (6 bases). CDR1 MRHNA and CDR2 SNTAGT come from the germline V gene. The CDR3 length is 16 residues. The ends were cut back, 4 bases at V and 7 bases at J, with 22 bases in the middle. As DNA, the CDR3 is TGTGCCAGCAGTGCTGCGGCTGGAGGGCCGATAGGGACCCAGTACTTC. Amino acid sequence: CASSAAAGGPIGTQYF.

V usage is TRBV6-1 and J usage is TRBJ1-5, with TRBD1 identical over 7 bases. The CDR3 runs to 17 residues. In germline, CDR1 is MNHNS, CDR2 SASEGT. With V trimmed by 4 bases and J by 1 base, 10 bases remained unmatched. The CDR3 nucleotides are TGTGCCAGCAGTGCTTCGATCAGGGGGAGGAGCAATCAGCCCCAGCATTTT. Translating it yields CASSASIRGRSNQPQHF.

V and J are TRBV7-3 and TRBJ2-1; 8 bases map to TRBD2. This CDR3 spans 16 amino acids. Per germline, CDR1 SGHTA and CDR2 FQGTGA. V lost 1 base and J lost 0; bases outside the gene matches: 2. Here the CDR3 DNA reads TGTGCCAGCAGCTTAAACGCGGGGGGCTCCTACAATGAGCAGTTCTTC. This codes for CASSLNAGGSYNEQFF. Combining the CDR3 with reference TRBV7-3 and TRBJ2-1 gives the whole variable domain GAGVSQTPSNKVTEKGKYVELRCDPISGHTALYWYRQSLGQGPEFLIYFQGTGAADDSGLPNDRFFAVRPEGSVSTLKIQRTERGDSAVYLCASSLNAGGSYNEQFFGPGTRLTVL.

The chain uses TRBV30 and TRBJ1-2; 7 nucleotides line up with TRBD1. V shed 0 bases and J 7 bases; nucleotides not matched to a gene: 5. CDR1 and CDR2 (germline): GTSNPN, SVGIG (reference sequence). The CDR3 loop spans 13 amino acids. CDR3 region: CAWSVWGTVGYTF. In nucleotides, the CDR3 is TGTGCCTGGAGTGTCTGGGGGACAGTTGGCTACACCTTC.

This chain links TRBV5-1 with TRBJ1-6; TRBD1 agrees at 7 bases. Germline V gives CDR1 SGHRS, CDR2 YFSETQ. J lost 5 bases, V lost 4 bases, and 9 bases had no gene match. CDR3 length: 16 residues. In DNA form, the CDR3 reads TGCGCCAGCAGCCCAGGGGGACCCCCCAATAATTCACCCCTCCACTTT. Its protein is CASSPGGPPNNSPLHF. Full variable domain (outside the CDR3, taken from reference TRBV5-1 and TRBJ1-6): KAGVTQTPRYLIKTRGQQVTLSCSPISGHRSVSWYQQTPGQGLQFLFEYFSETQRNKGNFPGRFSGRQFSNSRSEMNVSTLELGDSALYLCASSPGGPPNNSPLHFGNGTRLTVT.

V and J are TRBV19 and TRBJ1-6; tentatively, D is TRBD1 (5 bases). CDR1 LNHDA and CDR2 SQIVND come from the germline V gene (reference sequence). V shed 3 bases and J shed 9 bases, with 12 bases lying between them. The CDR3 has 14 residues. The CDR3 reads CASSIGGVGSPLHF. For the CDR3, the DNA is TGTGCCAGTAGTATCGGGGGGGTCGGTTCACCCCTCCACTTT.

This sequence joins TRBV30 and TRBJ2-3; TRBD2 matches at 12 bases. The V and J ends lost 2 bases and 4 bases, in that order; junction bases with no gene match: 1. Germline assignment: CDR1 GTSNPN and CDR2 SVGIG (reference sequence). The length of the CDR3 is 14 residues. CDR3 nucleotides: TGTGCCTGGAGTTCTAGCGGGAGGGCAGATACGCAGTATTTT. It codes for CAWSSSGRADTQYF.

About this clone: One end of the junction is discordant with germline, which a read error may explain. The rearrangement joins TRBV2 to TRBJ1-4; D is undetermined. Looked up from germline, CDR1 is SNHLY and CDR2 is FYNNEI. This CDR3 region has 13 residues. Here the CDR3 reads CASIEQRDEKLFF. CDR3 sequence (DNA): TGTGCCAGCATTGAACAGAGGGATGAAAAACTGTTTTTT.

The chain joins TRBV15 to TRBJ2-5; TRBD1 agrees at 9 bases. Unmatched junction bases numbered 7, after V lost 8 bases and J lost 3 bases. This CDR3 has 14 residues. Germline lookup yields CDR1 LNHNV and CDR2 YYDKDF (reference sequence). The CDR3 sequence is CATGGQGGKETQYF. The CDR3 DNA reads TGTGCCACCGGGGGACAGGGAGGTAAAGAGACCCAGTACTTC.

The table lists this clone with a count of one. CDR3 region: CASSFSGIEAFF. For the CDR3, the DNA is TGTGCCAGCAGCTTTTCAGGGATTGAAGCTTTCTTT. This chain links TRBV11-2 with TRBJ1-1; possibly TRBD1 for D (5 bases). The CDR3 has 12 amino acids. V was clipped by 3 bases and J by 7 bases, with 9 bases between them. In germline, CDR1 is SGHAT, CDR2 FQNNGV.

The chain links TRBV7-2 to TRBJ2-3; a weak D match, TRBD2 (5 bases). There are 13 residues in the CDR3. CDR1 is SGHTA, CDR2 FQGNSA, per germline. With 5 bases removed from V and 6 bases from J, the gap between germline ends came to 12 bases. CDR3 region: CASSPDQRDTQYF. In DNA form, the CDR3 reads TGTGCCAGCAGCCCCGATCAGCGGGATACGCAGTATTTT.

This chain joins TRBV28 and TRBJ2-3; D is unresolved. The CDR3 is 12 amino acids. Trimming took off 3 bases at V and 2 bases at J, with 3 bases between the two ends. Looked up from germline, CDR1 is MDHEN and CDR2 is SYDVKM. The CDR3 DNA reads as TGTGCCAGCAGTTTCTACACAGATACGCAGTATTTT. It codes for CASSFYTDTQYF.

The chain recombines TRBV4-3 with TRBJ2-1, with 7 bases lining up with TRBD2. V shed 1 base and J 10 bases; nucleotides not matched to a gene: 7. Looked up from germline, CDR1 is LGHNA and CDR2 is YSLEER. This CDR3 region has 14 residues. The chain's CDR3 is CASSQVRDYGEQFF. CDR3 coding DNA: TGCGCCAGCAGCCAAGTGCGGGACTACGGGGAGCAGTTCTTC.

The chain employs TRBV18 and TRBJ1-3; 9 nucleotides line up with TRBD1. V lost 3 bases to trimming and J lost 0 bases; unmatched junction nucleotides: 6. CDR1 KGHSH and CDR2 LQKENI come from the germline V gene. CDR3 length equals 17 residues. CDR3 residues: CASSPRTGADSGNTIYF. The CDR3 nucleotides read TGTGCCAGCTCACCTAGGACAGGGGCGGACTCTGGAAACACCATATATTTT.

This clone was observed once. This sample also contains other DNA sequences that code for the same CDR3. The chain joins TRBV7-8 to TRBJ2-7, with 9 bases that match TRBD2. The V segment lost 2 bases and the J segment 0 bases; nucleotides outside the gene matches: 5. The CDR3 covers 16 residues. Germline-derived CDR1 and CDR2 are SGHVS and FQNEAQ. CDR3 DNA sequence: TGTGCCAGCAGCTTACGGCTAGCGGGACTCTCCTACGAGCAGTACTTC. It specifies CASSLRLAGLSYEQYF.

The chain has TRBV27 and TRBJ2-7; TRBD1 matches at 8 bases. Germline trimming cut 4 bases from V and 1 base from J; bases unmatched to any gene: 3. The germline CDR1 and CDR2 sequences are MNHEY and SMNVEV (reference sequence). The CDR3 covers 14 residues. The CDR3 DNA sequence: TGTGCCAGCAGTTCGCGACAGGGGTCCTACGAGCAGTACTTC. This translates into CASSSRQGSYEQYF.

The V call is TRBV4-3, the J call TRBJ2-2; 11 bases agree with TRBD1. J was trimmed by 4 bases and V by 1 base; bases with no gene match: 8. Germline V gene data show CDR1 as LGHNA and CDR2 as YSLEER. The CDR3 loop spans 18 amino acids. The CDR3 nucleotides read TGCGCCAGCAGCCAAGCGCGGACAGGGGGCTTCGGCACCGGGGAGCTGTTTTTT. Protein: CASSQARTGGFGTGELFF.